The following is a T cell receptor (beta chain) sequence with its context. The data are from a study of blood T cell repertoires in COVID-19. Study-wide context: PBMCs, B-cell-depleted T cells, or T cells were the source of the cDNA or gDNA that made up the material.

TCRdb's table, derived via immunoSEQ multiplex PCR, lists solely in-frame clones and lacks some. The sample shows around 500,000 clones, 88% of them seen only once. The clonotype was recovered from a woman aged 40 to 50 who had recovered from COVID-19. Sequencing used PBMCs or T cells enriched from blood (not recorded which).

CDR3 sequence reads: CASSLLGSSGGQETQYF. The CDR3 DNA sequence: TGTGCCAGCAGCTTGTTAGGGTCTAGCGGGGGCCAAGAGACCCAGTACTTC. The genes are TRBV5-6 and TRBJ2-5; 10 bases match TRBD2. The germline V gene has CDR1 SGHDT and CDR2 YYEEEE. The CDR3 spans 17 residues. V was clipped by 1 base and J by 1 base; unmatched bases: 7. Combining the CDR3 with reference TRBV5-6 and TRBJ2-5 gives the whole variable domain DAGVTQSPTHLIKTRGQQVTLRCSPKSGHDTVSWYQQALGQGPQFIFQYYEEEERQRGNFPDRFSGHQFPNYSSELNVNALLLGDSALYLCASSLLGSSGGQETQYFGPGTRLLVL.